One and the same sample provided the 10 T cell receptor beta chains below, sequenced in a study of T cells after somatic rescue of genetic block. Assay used: immunoSEQ multiplex PCR; TCRdb lists only in-frame clones, some missing. The top ten hold roughly 1.7% of the sample, which has 80,000 to 90,000 clones, around 89% seen once. Sequencing was carried out using peripheral blood mononuclear cells (PBMCs). These receptor sequences come from a woman aged 18-29 years.

The V and J genes are TRBV7-6 and TRBJ2-3; TRBD2 agrees at 10 bases. Germline CDR1 and CDR2: SGHVS and FNYEAQ. The CDR3 totals 16 residues. With 1 base clipped from V and 5 bases from J, the junction kept 6 bases outside the gene matches. In DNA form, the CDR3 reads TGTGCCAGCAGCTTAGTAGCGGGAGGACGGGGAGATACGCAGTATTTT. It codes for CASSLVAGGRGDTQYF.

The chain links TRBV18 to TRBJ2-7, with D possibly TRBD2 on 6 matching bases. Germline V gene data show CDR1 as KGHSH and CDR2 as LQKENI. The CDR3 consists of 15 residues. Trimming removed 6 bases at V and 4 bases at J, with 19 bases between. The CDR3 nucleotides are TGTGCCAGCTCGGACCAAGCCGGGAGCCATTACGAGCAGTACTTC. Its protein product is CASSDQAGSHYEQYF.

The gene calls are TRBV28 and TRBJ1-3; 9 bases are a match to TRBD1. From germline, CDR1 is MDHEN and CDR2 SYDVKM. J gave up 3 bases and V 4 bases, and 4 bases lay outside the gene matches. The length of the CDR3 is 15 residues. The CDR3 DNA sequence: TGTGCCAGCAGTTCGTGGGGACAGGGTGGAAACACCATATATTTT. Translating gives CASSSWGQGGNTIYF. Supplemented by reference TRBV28 and TRBJ1-3, the full variable domain reads DVKVTQSSRYLVKRTGEKVFLECVQDMDHENMFWYRQDPGLGLRLIYFSYDVKMKEKGDIPEGYSVSREKKERFSLILESASTNQTSMYLCASSSWGQGGNTIYFGEGSWLTVV.

The chain combines TRBV4-2 with TRBJ2-1; D remains unclear. Germline CDR1 is LGHNA and CDR2 is YNFKEQ. The CDR3 is 14 residues long. Trimming stripped 1 base from V and 4 bases from J, with 8 bases between. The CDR3 DNA follows: TGTGCCAGCAGCCAAGGGCCCAATTACAATGAGCAGTTCTTC. It yields the protein CASSQGPNYNEQFF.

About this clone itself: The germline gene is not matched at one end of the junction; a read error may be the cause. J is TRBJ1-4 and V is TRBV19, with D unresolved. The CDR3 totals 13 residues. Germline lookup yields CDR1 LNHDA and CDR2 SQIVND (reference sequence). The CDR3 DNA sequence: TGTGCCAGTAGTAAAACCAACGGACGGGCCTGGGTTTTT. It yields the protein CASSKTNGRAWVF.

The chain carries TRBV10-1 and TRBJ2-3; 9 bases agree with TRBD2. Germline V gene lookup returns CDR1 WNHNN and CDR2 SYGVQD (reference sequence). The J segment lost 1 base and the V segment lost 0 bases, leaving 2 bases of the junction unmatched. This CDR3 is 16 amino acids long. In nucleotides, the CDR3 is TGCGCCAGCAGTGAGTCTAGGACTAGCGGCACAGATACGCAGTATTTT. This sequence encodes CASSESRTSGTDTQYF.

V gene TRBV7-6 combines with J gene TRBJ2-1, with 9 bases aligning to TRBD1. CDR1 is SGHVS and CDR2 is FNYEAQ in the germline V gene. The trim removed 2 bases at V and 6 bases at J, leaving 11 bases unmatched. The CDR3 is 17 residues long. CDR3 nucleotides: TGTGCCAGCAGCTTACGGGGACAGGGTGATGGAGGCAATGAGCAGTTCTTC. This gives the protein CASSLRGQGDGGNEQFF.

This sequence joins TRBV28 and TRBJ2-5, with D possibly matching TRBD2 (5 bases). The CDR3 is 14 residues long. V lost 6 bases, J lost 10 bases, and 21 bases lay in between. Germline CDR1 reads MDHEN; CDR2 reads SYDVKM. In nucleotides, the CDR3 is TGTGCCAGCAGCTATGATAATCTGGTCCGGGACCAGTACTTC. Encoded protein: CASSYDNLVRDQYF.

The chain is built from TRBV28 and TRBJ2-5; tentative D call: TRBD1 (6 bases). Germline CDR1 and CDR2: MDHEN and SYDVKM. The CDR3 is 15 residues long. V lost 5 bases to trimming and J lost 9 bases, with 22 bases between them. The CDR3 reads CASSPTHGQLPAQYF. The CDR3 region has the DNA TGTGCCAGCAGTCCCACTCACGGACAGCTCCCGGCCCAGTACTTC.

V gene TRBV7-9 combines with J gene TRBJ2-7; 7 bases are a match to TRBD1. The V gene's germline CDR1 is SEHNR and CDR2 FQNEAQ (reference sequence). With 5 bases clipped from V and 0 bases from J, the junction kept 7 bases outside the gene matches. CDR3 size: 15 residues. This chain's CDR3 is CASSIRQGYSYEQYF. Written as DNA, the CDR3 is TGTGCCAGCAGCATAAGACAGGGATACTCCTACGAGCAGTACTTC.